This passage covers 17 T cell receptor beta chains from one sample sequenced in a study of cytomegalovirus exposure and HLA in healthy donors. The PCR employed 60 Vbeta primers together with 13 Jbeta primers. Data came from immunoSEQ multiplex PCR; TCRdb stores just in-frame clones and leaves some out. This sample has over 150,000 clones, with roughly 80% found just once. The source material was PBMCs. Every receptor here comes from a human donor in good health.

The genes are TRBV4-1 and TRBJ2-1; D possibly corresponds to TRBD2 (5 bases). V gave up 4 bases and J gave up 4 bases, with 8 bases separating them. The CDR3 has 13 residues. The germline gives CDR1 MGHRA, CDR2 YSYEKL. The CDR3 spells CASSRTEYNEQFF. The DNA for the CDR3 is TGCGCCAGCAGCCGGACTGAATACAATGAGCAGTTCTTC.

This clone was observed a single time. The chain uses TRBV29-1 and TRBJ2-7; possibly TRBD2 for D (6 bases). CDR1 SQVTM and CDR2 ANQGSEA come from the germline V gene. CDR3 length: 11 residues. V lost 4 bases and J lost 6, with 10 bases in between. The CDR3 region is CSVVVEGEQYF. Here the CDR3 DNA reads TGCAGCGTTGTTGTGGAGGGCGAGCAGTACTTC.

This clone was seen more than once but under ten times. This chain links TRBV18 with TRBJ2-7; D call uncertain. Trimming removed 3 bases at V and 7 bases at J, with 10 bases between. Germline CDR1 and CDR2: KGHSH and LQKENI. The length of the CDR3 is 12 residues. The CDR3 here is CASSPFAKEQYF. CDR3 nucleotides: TGTGCCAGCTCACCCTTTGCGAAGGAGCAGTACTTC.

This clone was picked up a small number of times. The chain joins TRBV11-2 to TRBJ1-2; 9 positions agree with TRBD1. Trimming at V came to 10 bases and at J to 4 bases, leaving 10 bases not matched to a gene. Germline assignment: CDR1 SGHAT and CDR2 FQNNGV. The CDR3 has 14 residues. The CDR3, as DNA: TGTGCCACCAATCCGGGACAGGGAATCTATGGCTACACCTTC. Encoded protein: CATNPGQGIYGYTF.

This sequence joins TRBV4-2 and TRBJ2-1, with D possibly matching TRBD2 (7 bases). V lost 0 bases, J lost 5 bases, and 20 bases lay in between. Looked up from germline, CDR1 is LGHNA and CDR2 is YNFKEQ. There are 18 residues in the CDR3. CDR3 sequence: CASSQEVAGAFYDNEQFF. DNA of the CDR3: TGTGCCAGCAGCCAAGAAGTGGCGGGGGCCTTCTATGACAATGAGCAGTTCTTC.

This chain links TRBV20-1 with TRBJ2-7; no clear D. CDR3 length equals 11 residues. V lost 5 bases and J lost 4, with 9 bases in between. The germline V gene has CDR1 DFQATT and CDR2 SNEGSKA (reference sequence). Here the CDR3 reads CSAPFLYEQYF. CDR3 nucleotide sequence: TGCAGTGCTCCTTTCTTGTACGAGCAGTACTTC.

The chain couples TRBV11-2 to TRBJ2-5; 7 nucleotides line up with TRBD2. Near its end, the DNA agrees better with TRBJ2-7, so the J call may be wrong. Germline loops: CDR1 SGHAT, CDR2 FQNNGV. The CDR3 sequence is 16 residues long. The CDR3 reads CASSLTTGGFDYEQYF. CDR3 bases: TGTGCCAGCAGCTTAACGACGGGAGGATTCGACTACGAGCAGTACTTC.

This CDR3 reads CSVSQTGLYEQYF. The CDR3 DNA is TGCAGCGTGTCCCAAACAGGATTATACGAGCAGTACTTC. The chain recombines TRBV29-1 with TRBJ2-7, with D perhaps TRBD1 (5 bases). The CDR3 totals 13 residues. Germline CDR1 reads SQVTM; CDR2 reads ANQGSEA. V was clipped by 6 bases and J by 4 bases, with 16 bases between them.

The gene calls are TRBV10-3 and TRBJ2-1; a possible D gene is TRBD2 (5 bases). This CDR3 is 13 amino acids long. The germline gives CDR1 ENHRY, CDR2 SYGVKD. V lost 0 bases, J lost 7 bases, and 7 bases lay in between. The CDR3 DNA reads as TGTGCCATCAGTGAGTCGCGGGTAAATGAGCAGTTCTTC. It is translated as CAISESRVNEQFF.

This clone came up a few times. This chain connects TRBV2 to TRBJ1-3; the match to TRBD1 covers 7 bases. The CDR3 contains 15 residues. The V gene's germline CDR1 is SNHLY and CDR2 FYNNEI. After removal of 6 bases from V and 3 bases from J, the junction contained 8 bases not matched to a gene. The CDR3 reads CASSASRGVGNTIYF. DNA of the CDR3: TGTGCCAGCAGCGCATCCAGGGGGGTTGGAAACACCATATATTTT.

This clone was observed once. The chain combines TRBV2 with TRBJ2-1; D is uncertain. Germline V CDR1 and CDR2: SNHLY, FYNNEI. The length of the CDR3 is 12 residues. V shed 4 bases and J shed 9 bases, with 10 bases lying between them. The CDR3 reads CASSARRGEQFF. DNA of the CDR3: TGTGCCAGCAGTGCTAGGAGAGGTGAGCAGTTCTTC.

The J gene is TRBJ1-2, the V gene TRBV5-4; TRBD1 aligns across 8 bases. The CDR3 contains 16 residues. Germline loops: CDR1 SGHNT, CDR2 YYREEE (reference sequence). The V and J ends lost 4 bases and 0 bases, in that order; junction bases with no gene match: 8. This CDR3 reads CASSPGQGLTNYGYTF. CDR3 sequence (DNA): TGTGCCAGCAGCCCCGGACAGGGTCTGACTAACTATGGCTACACCTTC.

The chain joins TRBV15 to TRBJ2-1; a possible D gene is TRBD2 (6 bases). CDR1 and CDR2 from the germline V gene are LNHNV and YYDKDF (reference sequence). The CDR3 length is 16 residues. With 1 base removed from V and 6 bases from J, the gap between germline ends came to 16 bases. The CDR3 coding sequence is TGTGCCACCAGCAGAGTAAGAGGGGACGGGAGCAATGAGCAGTTCTTC. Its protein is CATSRVRGDGSNEQFF.

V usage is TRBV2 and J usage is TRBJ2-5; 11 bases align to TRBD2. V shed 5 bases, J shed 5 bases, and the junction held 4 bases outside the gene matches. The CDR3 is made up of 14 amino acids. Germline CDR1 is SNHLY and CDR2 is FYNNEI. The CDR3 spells CASSYLAGGETQYF. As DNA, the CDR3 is TGTGCCAGCAGTTACCTAGCGGGGGGTGAGACCCAGTACTTC.

CDR3 region: CASSSSGQGLPDTQYF. As DNA, the CDR3 is TGCGCCAGCAGCTCTTCGGGGCAGGGGCTCCCAGATACGCAGTATTTT. This chain uses TRBV5-1 with TRBJ2-3, with D possibly TRBD1 on 6 matching bases. CDR1 is SGHRS, CDR2 YFSETQ, per germline. This CDR3 region has 16 residues. Trimming removed 3 bases from V and 4 bases from J, with 18 bases in between.

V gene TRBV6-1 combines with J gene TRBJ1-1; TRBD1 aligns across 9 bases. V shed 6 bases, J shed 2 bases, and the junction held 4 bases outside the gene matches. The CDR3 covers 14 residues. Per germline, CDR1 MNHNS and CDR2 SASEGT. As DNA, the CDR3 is TGTGCCAGCAGACAGGGGGCAGATAACACTGAAGCTTTCTTT. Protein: CASRQGADNTEAFF.

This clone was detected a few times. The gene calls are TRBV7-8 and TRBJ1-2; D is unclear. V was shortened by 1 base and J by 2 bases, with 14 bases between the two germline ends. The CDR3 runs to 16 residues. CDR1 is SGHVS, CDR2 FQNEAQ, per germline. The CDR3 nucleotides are TGTGCCAGCAGCTTAGTGGGAGGGAACCCAAACTATGGCTACACCTTC. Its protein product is CASSLVGGNPNYGYTF.